Included here is one TCR beta chain sequence, with context. Its antigen is currently unknown. Other DNA sequences within the sample encode an identical CDR3. Investigators reverse transcribed all isolated RNA, so they sequenced expressed TCRB transcripts. The method was immunoSEQ multiplex PCR; TCRdb's version includes in-frame clones alone and lacks a portion of them. Among 120,000 to 150,000 clones listed, around 51% were seen once. These data come from a study of beta chain features in type 1 diabetes. The wider study: All samples yielded some 110 million examined sorted cells. Points from the study as a whole: A moderate, significant TCRB CDR3 shortening appeared in type 1 diabetes across four CD4+ subsets.

CDR3 length: 14 residues. Looked up from germline, CDR1 is KGHSH and CDR2 is LQKENI. V shed 3 bases and J shed 5 bases, with 11 bases lying between them. The sample consisted of Tregs from blood. The origin of this receptor is a man younger than 30 in good health. The rearrangement joins TRBV18 to TRBJ2-1; D not certain. CDR3 DNA sequence: TGTGCCAGCTCACCTTTTTCCCGGGACAATGAGCAGTTCTTC. It encodes CASSPFSRDNEQFF.